The source of this T cell receptor (beta chain) is a study of blood T cell repertoires in COVID-19. Across the study: COVID-19 samples from acute and convalescent phases originated in the United States, Italy and Spain.

The V and J ends lost 4 bases and 6 bases, in that order; junction bases with no gene match: 9. Germline loops: CDR1 SGHRS, CDR2 YFSETQ. CDR3 size: 14 residues. Using immunoSEQ multiplex PCR, the repertoire was profiled, and TCRdb retains in-frame clones only, with some absent. The table has more than 200,000 clones, roughly 91% seen once. This clone has a handful of counts. The material sequenced was PBMCs or T cells enriched from blood (not recorded which). The chain links TRBV5-1 to TRBJ1-2, with 7 bases fitting TRBD1. This clonotype was obtained from a woman aged 25 to 45 who had recovered from COVID-19. The DNA of the CDR3 is TGCGCCAGCAGCGAGTCTAGGGGGCTCGATGGCTACACCTTC. This gives the protein CASSESRGLDGYTF.